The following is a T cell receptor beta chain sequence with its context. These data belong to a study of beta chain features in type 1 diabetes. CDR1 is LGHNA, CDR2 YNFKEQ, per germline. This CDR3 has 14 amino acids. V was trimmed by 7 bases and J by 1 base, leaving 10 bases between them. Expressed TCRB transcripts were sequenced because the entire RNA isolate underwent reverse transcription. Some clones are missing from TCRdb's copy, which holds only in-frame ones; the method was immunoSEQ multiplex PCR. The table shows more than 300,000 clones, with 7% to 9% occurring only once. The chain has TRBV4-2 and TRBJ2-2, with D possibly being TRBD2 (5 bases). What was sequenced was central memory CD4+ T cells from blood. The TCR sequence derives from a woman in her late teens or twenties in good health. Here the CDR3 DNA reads TGTGCCAGCATGTGGAGCGGGAACACCGGGGAGCTGTTTTTT. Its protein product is CASMWSGNTGELFF.